The rows below give T cell receptor beta chains drawn from one sample of a study of blood T cell repertoires in COVID-19. Sequencing used immunoSEQ multiplex PCR; TCRdb keeps in-frame clones, though not all of them. The sample lists approximately 300,000 clones, 65% to 90% seen once, with less than 11% in the top ten. The specimen sequenced was PBMCs or T cells enriched from blood (not recorded which). The origin of the receptors is a woman aged 18-35 years who had recovered from COVID-19. Each CDR3 is given without its conserved first and last residue.

TRBJ1-5,TRBV18,ASSPIGQDQPQH
TRBJ1-2,TRBV12-3/TRBV12-4,ASSFQGAVGYT
TRBJ2-7,TRBV6-1,ASSEGVRGDEQY
TRBJ2-1,TRBV27,ASSPTTDYWV
TRBJ1-1,TRBV30,AWRIPGTGDGAF
TRBJ2-7,TRBV4-1,ASSQVPSGRAFSYEQY
TRBJ2-4,TRBV5-1,ATAEFGTGADIQY
TRBJ1-5,TRBV4-1,ASSRGGGSNQPQH
TRBJ2-5,TRBV2,ASMEGLVHETQY
TRBJ2-5,TRBV2,ASIYSGQGQETQY
TRBJ2-5,TRBV5-1,ASSTAGLAAQTQY
TRBJ2-7,TRBV13,ASSLGLGQGNEQY
TRBJ2-5,TRBV7-9,ASSPRETRQETQY
TRBJ2-7,TRBV28,ASSLIGTELTYEQY
TRBJ2-5,TRBV9,ASSPRAGYGETQY
TRBJ2-2,TRBV3-1/TRBV3-2,ASSLETSPYQF
TRBJ2-7,TRBV6-1,ASSEDITYEQY
TRBJ1-5,TRBV19,ASSTSPGEWGAIRH
TRBJ1-3,TRBV2,ASSYGQSGNTIY
TRBJ2-3,TRBV29-1,SVDGRSSVNTETQY
TRBJ2-1,TRBV11-2,ASSLGGLAGRRNEQF
TRBJ1-2,TRBV7-9,ASSPATGYGYT
TRBJ1-1,TRBV18,ASCGGENTEAF
TRBJ2-3,TRBV4-1,ASSPTRATNTQY
TRBJ2-1,TRBV30,AWSLIHSVYNEQF
TRBJ2-1,TRBV2,ASSESQGNPHNEQF
TRBJ2-5,TRBV9,ASSVHPGGVSWETQY
TRBJ1-2,TRBV18,ASSRQDNYGYT
TRBJ2-3,TRBV2,ASSDGLAGTDTQY
TRBJ1-4,TRBV4-1,ASSQDPGTEMLKLF
TRBJ1-1,TRBV5-1,ASSTQGDTEAF
TRBJ1-3,TRBV5-1,ASSLASGGNTIY
TRBJ1-3,TRBV11-2,ASSFVGNTIY
TRBJ2-1,TRBV6-5,ASRPTGPFL